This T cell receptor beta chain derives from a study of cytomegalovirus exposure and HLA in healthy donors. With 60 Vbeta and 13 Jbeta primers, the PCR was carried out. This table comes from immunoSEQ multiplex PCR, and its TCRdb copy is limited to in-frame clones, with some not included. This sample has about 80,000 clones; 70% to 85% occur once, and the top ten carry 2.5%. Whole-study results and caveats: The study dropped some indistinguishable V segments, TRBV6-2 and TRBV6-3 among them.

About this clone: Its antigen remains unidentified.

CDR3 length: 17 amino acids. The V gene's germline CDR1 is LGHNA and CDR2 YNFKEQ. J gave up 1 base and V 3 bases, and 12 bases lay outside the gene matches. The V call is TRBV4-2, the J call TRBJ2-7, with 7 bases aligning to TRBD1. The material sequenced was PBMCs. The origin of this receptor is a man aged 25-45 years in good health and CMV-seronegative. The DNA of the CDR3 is TGTGCCAGCAGCCAGCTCTCGGGACAGCCTATTTCCTACGAGCAGTACTTC. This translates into CASSQLSGQPISYEQYF.